This passage covers 25 T cell receptor beta chains from one sample sequenced in a study of T cell responses to AZD1222 COVID-19 vaccine. TCRdb's table, derived via immunoSEQ multiplex PCR, lists solely in-frame clones and lacks some. The repertoire consists of approximately 83,000 clones, with 75% to 95% occurring once and the leading ten covering under 5%. The source material was peripheral blood, sampled on day 0 of MenACWY control vaccination. These receptors were collected from an adult in good health.

This chain connects TRBV19 to TRBJ1-6; D is uncertain. V lost 2 bases, J lost 5 bases, and 10 bases lay in between. In germline, CDR1 is LNHDA, CDR2 SQIVND (reference sequence). This CDR3 has 15 residues. CDR3 in amino acids: CASSIIGKNNSPLHF. The CDR3, as DNA: TGTGCCAGTAGTATAATCGGGAAAAATAATTCACCCCTCCACTTT.

The chain recombines TRBV7-8 with TRBJ2-7, with TRBD2 matching 12 bases. The CDR3 loop spans 18 amino acids. Looked up from germline, CDR1 is SGHVS and CDR2 is FQNEAQ. V gave up 1 base and J gave up 4 bases; unmatched junction bases: 11. CDR3 sequence reads: CASSLELRTSGRRYEQYF. The CDR3, as DNA: TGTGCCAGCAGCTTAGAGTTGAGAACTAGCGGGAGGAGGTACGAGCAGTACTTC.

The chain has TRBV24-1 and TRBJ2-7; the D is unclear. CDR3 size: 11 residues. V was trimmed by 4 bases and J by 5 bases, leaving 5 bases between them. Germline-derived CDR1 and CDR2 are KGHDR and SFDVKD. This CDR3 is CATSDGDEQYF. In nucleotides, the CDR3 is TGTGCCACCAGTGACGGTGACGAGCAGTACTTC.

This chain uses TRBV25-1 with TRBJ2-5, with 7 bases aligning to TRBD2. The CDR3 sequence is 16 residues long. V dropped 1 base and J dropped 2; count of bases not matched to a gene: 7. CDR1 and CDR2 (germline): MGHDK, SYGVNS. The CDR3 here is CASSESEGGGQETQYF. CDR3 in DNA: TGTGCCAGCAGTGAATCGGAGGGCGGGGGACAAGAGACCCAGTACTTC.

The J gene is TRBJ2-2, the V gene TRBV30; D unclear. V was trimmed by 5 bases and J by 1 base, leaving 5 bases between them. The germline V gene has CDR1 GTSNPN and CDR2 SVGIG (reference sequence). The CDR3 sequence is 12 residues long. The CDR3 region is CAWSENTGELFF. DNA for the CDR3: TGTGCCTGGTCGGAGAACACCGGGGAGCTGTTTTTT.

CDR3 residues: CASSLGSGANVLTF. In nucleotides, the CDR3 is TGTGCCAGCAGCTTGGGCTCTGGGGCCAACGTCCTGACTTTC. V and J are TRBV13 and TRBJ2-6, with D unresolved. V was trimmed by 3 bases and J by 0 bases, leaving 3 bases between them. The length of the CDR3 is 14 residues. Per the germline V gene, CDR1 is PRHDT and CDR2 is FYEKMQ (reference sequence).

The chain recombines TRBV6-2 or TRBV6-3 with TRBJ1-4; the D is unclear. From germline, CDR1 is MNHEY and CDR2 SVGEGT. V was shortened by 5 bases and J by 5 bases, with 9 bases between the two germline ends. There are 13 residues in the CDR3. The CDR3 nucleotides read TGTGCCAGCAGTATCAAGGAGAATGAAAAACTGTTTTTT. Amino acids: CASSIKENEKLFF.

This chain connects TRBV6-1 to TRBJ2-1; D gene uncertain. This CDR3 has 16 residues. The germline V gene has CDR1 MNHNS and CDR2 SASEGT. Trimming took 2 bases from V and 4 from J, leaving 15 bases between them. The CDR3 sequence: CASSEHGSSYYNEQFF. CDR3 coding DNA: TGTGCCAGCAGTGAACATGGGTCATCCTATTACAATGAGCAGTTCTTC.

This rearrangement joins TRBV4-2 to TRBJ2-7, with D uncertain. This CDR3 is 11 amino acids long. The germline V gene encodes CDR1 LGHNA and CDR2 YNFKEQ. The V gene lost 3 bases and the J gene lost 5 bases, with 5 bases spanning the gap. CDR3 region: CASSQGNEQYF. Here the CDR3 DNA reads TGTGCCAGCAGCCAGGGAAACGAGCAGTACTTC.

DNA of the CDR3: TGTGCCAGCAGCTTAGTCAGCTCTGGAAACACCATATATTTT. The encoded protein is CASSLVSSGNTIYF. The chain joins TRBV7-2 to TRBJ1-3; D unresolved. V lost 1 base and J 0 bases, leaving 4 bases between the germline ends. Germline V lookup: CDR1 SGHTA, CDR2 FQGNSA. CDR3 length: 14 amino acids.

The V call is TRBV5-6, the J call TRBJ1-2, with TRBD1 matching 7 bases. Germline V lookup: CDR1 SGHDT, CDR2 YYEEEE. The CDR3 runs 13 residues. The V gene end was trimmed by 3 bases and the J gene end by 8 bases; junction bases not matched to a gene: 7. CDR3 DNA sequence: TGTGCCAGCAGCTGGAACGACAGGGTCGGCTACACCTTC. Translated: CASSWNDRVGYTF.

V and J are TRBV19 and TRBJ2-5, with no clear D. Trimming removed 1 base at V and 7 bases at J, with 10 bases between. Germline V lookup: CDR1 LNHDA, CDR2 SQIVND (reference sequence). This CDR3 is 13 amino acids long. The CDR3 DNA sequence: TGTGCCAGTAGTATAGGTCCCATGGGGACCCAGTACTTC. Encoded protein: CASSIGPMGTQYF.

The genes are TRBV19 and TRBJ1-5; the D gene is possibly TRBD1 (6 bases). Germline values: CDR1 LNHDA, CDR2 SQIVND (reference sequence). CDR3 length: 14 residues. The V end was cut by 7 bases, the J end by 4 bases, with 14 bases between. CDR3 DNA sequence: TGTGCCAGTACCATGGCGGGGGCAAATCAGCCCCAGCATTTT. Its translation is CASTMAGANQPQHF.

This rearrangement joins TRBV2 to TRBJ2-5; TRBD2 might be the D (6 bases). Germline V gene data show CDR1 as SNHLY and CDR2 as FYNNEI. The CDR3 spans 16 residues. With 8 bases removed from V and 5 bases from J, the gap between germline ends came to 24 bases. The chain's CDR3 is CASSGGAGMGVETQYF. CDR3 nucleotide sequence: TGTGCCAGCTCCGGAGGGGCAGGGATGGGAGTGGAGACCCAGTACTTC.

The chain uses TRBV5-1 and TRBJ2-7; D is uncertain. Trimming removed 0 bases at V and 0 bases at J, with 10 bases between. Germline CDR1 SGHRS, CDR2 YFSETQ. The CDR3 loop spans 15 amino acids. DNA of the CDR3: TGCGCCAGCAGCTTGGCCGGGCGAAGCTCCTACGAGCAGTACTTC. Its protein product is CASSLAGRSSYEQYF.

The V call is TRBV2, the J call TRBJ2-3; 9 nucleotides line up with TRBD1. CDR3 size: 13 residues. The germline V gene has CDR1 SNHLY and CDR2 FYNNEI. V lost 6 bases, J lost 9 bases, and 7 bases stayed unmatched. In DNA, the CDR3 is TGTGCCAGCAGCCAGGGACAGGGAACAACGCAGTATTTT. Protein product: CASSQGQGTTQYF.

The chain is built from TRBV30 and TRBJ2-7; 9 nucleotides match TRBD2. Germline V gene lookup returns CDR1 GTSNPN and CDR2 SVGIG (reference sequence). The junction had 8 bases not matched to a gene; V was cut back by 2 bases and J by 3 bases. The CDR3 consists of 15 residues. Written as DNA, the CDR3 is TGTGCCTGGAGTTGGGGTAGCGGGAGTATCTACGAGCAGTACTTC. It encodes CAWSWGSGSIYEQYF.

The genes are TRBV5-1 and TRBJ1-1; D remains ambiguous. Germline assignment: CDR1 SGHRS and CDR2 YFSETQ. The CDR3 runs to 14 residues. Trimming took off 4 bases at V and 0 bases at J, with 10 bases between the two ends. The CDR3 region is CASSAGLMNTEAFF. The CDR3 DNA sequence: TGCGCCAGCAGCGCGGGCCTAATGAACACTGAAGCTTTCTTT.

The chain employs TRBV12-5 and TRBJ1-1; a possible D gene is TRBD1 (6 bases). The V gene lost 4 bases and the J gene lost 6 bases, with 21 bases spanning the gap. This CDR3 is 16 amino acids long. Germline-derived CDR1 and CDR2 are LGHNT and FRNRAP. The CDR3 region is CASGSTGREVPAEAFF. CDR3 coding DNA: TGTGCTAGTGGTTCGACAGGTCGTGAGGTCCCCGCTGAAGCTTTCTTT.

This clone was seen once. The chain employs TRBV24-1 and TRBJ2-7; D remains ambiguous. There are 11 residues in the CDR3. The germline V gene has CDR1 KGHDR and CDR2 SFDVKD. Trimming cost V 9 bases and J 6 bases, with 11 bases left between them. The CDR3 here is CATPPVSEQYF. The CDR3 DNA reads TGTGCCACCCCCCCAGTCAGCGAGCAGTACTTC.

V gene TRBV7-2 combines with J gene TRBJ2-1; 8 nucleotides align to TRBD1. Germline loops: CDR1 SGHTA, CDR2 FQGNSA. V lost 3 bases, J lost 10 bases, and 11 bases stayed unmatched. The CDR3 covers 15 residues. The CDR3 DNA reads as TGTGCCAGCAGCTTCGGGACAGGAATGGGACGCGAGCAGTTCTTC. It translates to CASSFGTGMGREQFF.

The chain has TRBV6-5 and TRBJ2-5, with 7 bases fitting TRBD1. The J segment lost 2 bases and the V segment lost 7 bases, leaving 7 bases of the junction unmatched. The germline CDR1 and CDR2 sequences are MNHEY and SVGAGI. The CDR3 is 14 amino acids. The CDR3 protein is CASIDRVRQETQYF. In DNA, the CDR3 is TGTGCCAGCATAGACAGGGTTCGACAAGAGACCCAGTACTTC.

This rearrangement joins TRBV7-9 to TRBJ1-2; D ambiguous. The length of the CDR3 is 12 residues. V gave up 4 bases and J gave up 6 bases, with 9 bases separating them. Per the germline V gene, CDR1 is SEHNR and CDR2 is FQNEAQ (reference sequence). The CDR3 sequence is CASSYSGDGYTF. In DNA form, the CDR3 reads TGTGCCAGCAGCTATAGTGGGGATGGCTACACCTTC.

The chain uses TRBV29-1 and TRBJ2-7; 11 bases align to TRBD1. There are 15 residues in the CDR3. CDR1 and CDR2 (germline): SQVTM, ANQGSEA. Unmatched junction bases numbered 6, after V lost 2 bases and J lost 3 bases. CDR3 loop: CSVEKTDRGLYEQYF. The CDR3 coding sequence is TGCAGCGTTGAAAAAACGGACAGGGGGCTCTACGAGCAGTACTTC.

This clone was observed once. V gene TRBV10-3 combines with J gene TRBJ2-7, with 7 bases matching TRBD2. V shed 0 bases, J shed 4 bases, and the junction held 6 bases outside the gene matches. Germline assignment: CDR1 ENHRY and CDR2 SYGVKD. The CDR3 extends over 15 amino acids. The CDR3 coding sequence is TGTGCCATCAGTGAGTCCCCTACGGGAGGATACGAGCAGTACTTC. Amino acids: CAISESPTGGYEQYF.